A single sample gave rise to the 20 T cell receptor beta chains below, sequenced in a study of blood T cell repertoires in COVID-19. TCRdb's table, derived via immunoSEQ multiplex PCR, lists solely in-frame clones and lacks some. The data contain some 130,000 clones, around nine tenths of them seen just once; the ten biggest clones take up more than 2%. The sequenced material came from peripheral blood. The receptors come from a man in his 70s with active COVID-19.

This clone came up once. The CDR3 sequence is CASSPLAGNDNEQFF. Written as DNA, the CDR3 is TGCGCCAGCAGTCCACTAGCGGGGAACGACAATGAGCAGTTCTTC. The chain carries TRBV10-1 and TRBJ2-1, with 10 nucleotides matching TRBD2. V shed 5 bases and J 5 bases; nucleotides not matched to a gene: 6. Looked up from germline, CDR1 is WNHNN and CDR2 is SYGVQD (reference sequence). This CDR3 spans 15 amino acids.

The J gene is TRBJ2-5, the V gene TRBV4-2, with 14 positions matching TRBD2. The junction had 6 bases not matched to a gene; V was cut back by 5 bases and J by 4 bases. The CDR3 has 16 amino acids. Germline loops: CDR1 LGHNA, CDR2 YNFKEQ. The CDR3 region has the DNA TGTGCCAGCAGCTCAAAAGGACTAGCGGGAGGAGAGACCCAGTACTTC. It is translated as CASSSKGLAGGETQYF.

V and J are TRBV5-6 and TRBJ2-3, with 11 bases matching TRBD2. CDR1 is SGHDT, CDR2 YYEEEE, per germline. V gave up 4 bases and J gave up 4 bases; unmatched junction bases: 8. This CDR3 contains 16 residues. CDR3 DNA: TGTGCCAGCAGCGCCGGGGGTAGCGGGAGGGCAGATACGCAGTATTTT. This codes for CASSAGGSGRADTQYF.

The CDR3 sequence is CASSRAGTGVYEQYF. CDR3 bases: TGTGCCAGCAGTAGGGCCGGGACAGGGGTCTACGAGCAGTACTTC. The chain carries TRBV28 and TRBJ2-7; 10 bases are a match to TRBD1. Trimming took 5 bases from V and 3 from J; bases not matched to a gene: 7. Germline lookup yields CDR1 MDHEN and CDR2 SYDVKM. The CDR3 is 15 residues long. The variable domain in full, with the rest retrieved from reference TRBV28 and TRBJ2-7, is DVKVTQSSRYLVKRTGEKVFLECVQDMDHENMFWYRQDPGLGLRLIYFSYDVKMKEKGDIPEGYSVSREKKERFSLILESASTNQTSMYLCASSRAGTGVYEQYFGPGTRLTVT.

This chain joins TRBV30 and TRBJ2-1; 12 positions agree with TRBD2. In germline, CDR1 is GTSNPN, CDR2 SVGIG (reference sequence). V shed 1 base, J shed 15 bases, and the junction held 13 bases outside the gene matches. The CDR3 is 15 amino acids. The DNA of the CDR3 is TGTGCCTGGAGTGCAAAAACTAGCGGGAGGCTCGCCGTGTTCTTC. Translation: CAWSAKTSGRLAVFF.

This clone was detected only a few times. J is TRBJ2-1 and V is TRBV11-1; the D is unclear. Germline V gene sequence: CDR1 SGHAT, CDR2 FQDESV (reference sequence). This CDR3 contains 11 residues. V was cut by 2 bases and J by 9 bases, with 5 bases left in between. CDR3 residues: CASSLRSEQFF. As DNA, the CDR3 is TGTGCCAGCAGCTTACGGAGTGAGCAGTTCTTC.

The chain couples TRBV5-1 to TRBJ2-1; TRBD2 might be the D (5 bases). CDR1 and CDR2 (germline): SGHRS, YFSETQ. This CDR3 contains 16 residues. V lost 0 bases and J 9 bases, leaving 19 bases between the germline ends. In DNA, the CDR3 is TGCGCCAGCAGCTTGGATTCTAGGCGCGGACTTGGTGAGCAGTTCTTC. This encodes CASSLDSRRGLGEQFF.

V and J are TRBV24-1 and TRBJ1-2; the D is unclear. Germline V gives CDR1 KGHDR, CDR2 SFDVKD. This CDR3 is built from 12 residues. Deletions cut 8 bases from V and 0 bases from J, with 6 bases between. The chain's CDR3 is CATNKPNYGYTF. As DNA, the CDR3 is TGTGCCACCAACAAACCTAACTATGGCTACACCTTC.

CDR3 in DNA: TGTGCCATCAGCGACAGGGGGCTGGGGAATGAGCAGTTCTTC. Translating it yields CAISDRGLGNEQFF. This chain joins TRBV10-3 and TRBJ2-1, with TRBD1 matching 10 bases. CDR3 length equals 14 residues. The trim removed 6 bases at V and 7 bases at J, leaving 6 bases unmatched. From germline, CDR1 is ENHRY and CDR2 SYGVKD.

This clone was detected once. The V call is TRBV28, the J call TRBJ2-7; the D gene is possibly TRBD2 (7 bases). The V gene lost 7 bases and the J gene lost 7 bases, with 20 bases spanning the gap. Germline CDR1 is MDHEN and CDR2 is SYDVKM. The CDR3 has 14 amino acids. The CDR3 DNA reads TGTGCCAGCACCTCAACGGGGGGCATGGGGGAGCAGTACTTC. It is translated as CASTSTGGMGEQYF.

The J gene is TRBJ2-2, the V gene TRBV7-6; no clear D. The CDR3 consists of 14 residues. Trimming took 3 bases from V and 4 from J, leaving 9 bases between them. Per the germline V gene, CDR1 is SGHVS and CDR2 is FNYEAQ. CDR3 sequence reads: CASSFTTPTGELFF. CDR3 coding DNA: TGTGCCAGCAGCTTCACCACTCCCACCGGGGAGCTGTTTTTT.

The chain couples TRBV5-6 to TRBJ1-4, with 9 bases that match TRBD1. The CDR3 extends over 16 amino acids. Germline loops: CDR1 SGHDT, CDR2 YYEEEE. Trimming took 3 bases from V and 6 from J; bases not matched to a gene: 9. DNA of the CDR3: TGTGCCAGCAGCTCGGGGGACAGGGCACGGCATGAAAAACTGTTTTTT. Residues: CASSSGDRARHEKLFF.

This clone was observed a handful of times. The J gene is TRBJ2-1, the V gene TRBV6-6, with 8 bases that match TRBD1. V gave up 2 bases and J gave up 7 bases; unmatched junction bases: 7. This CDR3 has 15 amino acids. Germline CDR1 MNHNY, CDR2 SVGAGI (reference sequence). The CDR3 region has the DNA TGTGCCAGCAGTTACCAGGGGACAGGCGGTAATGAGCAGTTCTTC. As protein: CASSYQGTGGNEQFF.

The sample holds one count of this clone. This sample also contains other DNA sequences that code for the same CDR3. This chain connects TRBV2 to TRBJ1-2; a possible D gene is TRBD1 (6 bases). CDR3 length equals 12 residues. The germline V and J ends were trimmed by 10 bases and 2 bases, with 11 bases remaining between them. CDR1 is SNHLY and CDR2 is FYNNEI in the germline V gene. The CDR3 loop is CATAGVNYGYTF. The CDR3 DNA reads TGTGCCACCGCAGGGGTGAACTATGGCTACACCTTC.

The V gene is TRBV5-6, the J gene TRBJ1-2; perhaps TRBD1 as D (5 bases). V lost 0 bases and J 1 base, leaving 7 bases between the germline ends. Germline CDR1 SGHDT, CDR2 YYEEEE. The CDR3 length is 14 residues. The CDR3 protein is CASSLAGVNYGYTF. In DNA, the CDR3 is TGTGCCAGCAGCTTGGCGGGGGTTAACTATGGCTACACCTTC.

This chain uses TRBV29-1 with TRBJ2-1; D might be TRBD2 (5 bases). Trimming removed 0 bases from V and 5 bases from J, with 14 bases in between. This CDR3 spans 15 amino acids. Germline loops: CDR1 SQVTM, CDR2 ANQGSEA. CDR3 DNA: TGCAGCGTTGAAGATCTGCTAGCTGGTGACAATGAGCAGTTCTTC. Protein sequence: CSVEDLLAGDNEQFF.

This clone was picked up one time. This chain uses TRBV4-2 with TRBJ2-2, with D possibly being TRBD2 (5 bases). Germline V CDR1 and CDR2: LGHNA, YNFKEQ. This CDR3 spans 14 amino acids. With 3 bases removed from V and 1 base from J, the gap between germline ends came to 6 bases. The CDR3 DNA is TGTGCCAGCAGCCACGGGAAGAACACCGGGGAGCTGTTTTTT. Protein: CASSHGKNTGELFF.

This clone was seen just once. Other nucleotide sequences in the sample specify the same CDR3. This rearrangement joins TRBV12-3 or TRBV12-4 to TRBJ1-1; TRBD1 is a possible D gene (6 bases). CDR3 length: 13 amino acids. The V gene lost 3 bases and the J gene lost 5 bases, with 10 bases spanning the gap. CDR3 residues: CASSFRGGTEAFF. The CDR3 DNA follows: TGTGCCAGCAGTTTTAGGGGGGGGACTGAAGCTTTCTTT.

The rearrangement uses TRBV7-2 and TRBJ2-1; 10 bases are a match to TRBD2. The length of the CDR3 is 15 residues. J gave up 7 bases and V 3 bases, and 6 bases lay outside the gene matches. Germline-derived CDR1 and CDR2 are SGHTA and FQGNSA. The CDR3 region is CASSFPLAGANEQFF. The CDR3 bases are TGTGCCAGCAGCTTCCCGCTAGCGGGAGCTAATGAGCAGTTCTTC.

Here the CDR3 reads CASSLSVDTEAFF. The CDR3 DNA is TGTGCCAGCAGCTTATCCGTAGACACTGAAGCTTTCTTT. The V gene is TRBV11-2, the J gene TRBJ1-1; D is unresolved. The ends were cut back, 2 bases at V and 3 bases at J, with 7 bases in the middle. The germline V gene has CDR1 SGHAT and CDR2 FQNNGV. This CDR3 is built from 13 residues.